A single sample is the source of the 2 T cell receptor beta chains below, sequenced in a study of CD8 T cells in ankylosing spondylitis. The study's findings and limits: Within ankylosing spondylitis blood, a TCR beta motif made up of several highly homologous variants appeared to be characteristic.

What these receptors recognize is not known. MiXCR was run by TCRdb on the 5' RACE reads, yielding one entry per CDR3 protein. The sample lists 300,000 to 400,000 distinct CDR3 sequences, under 25% occurring once. The sequencing input was blood, either unsorted or a sorted T cell fraction (not recorded which). These receptors all come from a male donor with ankylosing spondylitis.

The CDR3 region is CASSLSTGANVLTF. The CDR3 bases are TGCGCCAGCAGCTTAAGTACTGGGGCCAACGTCCTGACTTTC. The rearrangement uses TRBV5-1 and TRBJ2-6; D remains ambiguous. The germline gives CDR1 SGHRS, CDR2 YFSETQ. The V and J ends lost 2 bases and 2 bases respectively, with 5 bases between them. The CDR3 covers 14 residues.

The V and J genes are TRBV12-5 and TRBJ2-1, with D perhaps TRBD2 (6 bases). The CDR3 runs 18 residues. In germline, CDR1 is LGHNT, CDR2 FRNRAP. V was clipped by 1 base and J by 2 bases, with 18 bases between them. The CDR3 coding sequence is TGTGCTAGTGGTTTGGCCTGGGCGGGGAGCGCGACCTACAATGAGCAGTTCTTC. As protein: CASGLAWAGSATYNEQFF. Looking up the rest from reference TRBV12-5 and TRBJ2-1 gives the full variable domain: DARVTQTPRHKVTEMGQEVTMRCQPILGHNTVFWYRQTMMQGLELLAYFRNRAPLDDSGMPKDRFSAEMPDATLATLKIQPSEPRDSAVYFCASGLAWAGSATYNEQFFGPGTRLTVL.